These T cell receptor beta chains were read from a single sample in a study of OX40 agonist ivuxolimab in advanced cancers. Sequenced by immunoSEQ multiplex PCR; TCRdb stores in-frame clones only, minus some. The data contain 65,000 to 85,000 clones, around 85% of them singletons. Sequences were derived from CD4+ or CD8+ T cells sorted from blood, sampled in a trial of the OX40 agonist ivuxolimab. The receptors derive from an adult with an advanced solid tumor such as melanoma, head and neck, liver or kidney cancer. CDR3s include the opening cysteine and the closing phenylalanine or tryptophan. Fields, in order: clone size, V gene, J gene, D gene, CDR3 protein. D genes are given only for firm matches. Size tells how often a clone was seen (once, few, many) or the class of an expanded clone, and some rows leave it out.

.	TRBV7-8	TRBJ1-5	.	CASSLGAEPQHF
once	TRBV6-1	TRBJ2-7	TRBD1	CASSERGRGYEQYF
.	TRBV6-1	TRBJ1-4	TRBD1	CASRAGGANEKLFF
once	TRBV5-6	TRBJ1-1	.	CASSLDAGAGTEAFF
.	TRBV18	TRBJ2-1	TRBD2	CASSPPGTRSYNEQFF
.	TRBV12-5	TRBJ2-6	.	CASGSPGQYSGANVLTF
.	TRBV5-1	TRBJ2-7	.	CASSLGGTASYEQYF
.	TRBV11-2	TRBJ1-1	.	CASSRTTNTEAFF
.	TRBV27	TRBJ2-7	.	CASSLSGNSYEQYF
.	TRBV27	TRBJ1-5	.	CASTDRYSNQPQHF
.	TRBV4-1	TRBJ1-2	.	CASSHTVFYGYTF
.	TRBV6-1	TRBJ1-5	TRBD1	CASTRTGTEQPQHF
.	TRBV7-2	TRBJ2-5	.	CASSPYQGTQYF
few	TRBV7-6	TRBJ2-2	.	CASSLTGAGTGELFF
.	TRBV27	TRBJ1-5	TRBD1	CASSPFGGGQGAGNQPQHF